The next 29 T cell receptor beta chains were all read from a single sample in a study of spatial heterogeneity in lung cancer. Specified time point: blood at routine non-recurrence follow-up after resection. MiXCR, applied by TCRdb to the 5' RACE reads, yields one record per CDR3 protein. This table has roughly 120,000 distinct CDR3 sequences, about 10% appearing once. Here the sequenced sample was PBMCs, taken at follow-up. The source is a female donor with early-stage non-small cell lung cancer.

This clonotype was seen a few times. The chain joins TRBV7-9 to TRBJ2-1, with TRBD1 identical over 10 bases. There are 16 residues in the CDR3. The germline CDR1 and CDR2 sequences are SEHNR and FQNEAQ (reference sequence). With 1 base clipped from V and 1 base from J, the junction kept 1 base outside the gene matches. DNA for the CDR3: TGTGCCAGCAGCTTAGGGACAGGGGGGTCCTACAATGAGCAGTTCTTC. Translation: CASSLGTGGSYNEQFF.

The V gene is TRBV6-2 or TRBV6-3, the J gene TRBJ1-1, with 7 positions matching TRBD1. The length of the CDR3 is 16 residues. J lost 1 base, V lost 1 base, and 6 bases had no gene match. The germline gives CDR1 MNHEY, CDR2 SVGEGT. CDR3 protein: CASSYWYGTANTEAFF. CDR3 nucleotides: TGTGCCAGCAGTTACTGGTATGGGACAGCGAACACTGAAGCTTTCTTT.

The chain couples TRBV3-1 to TRBJ2-1; 10 bases are shared with TRBD2. This CDR3 is 17 amino acids long. CDR1 LGHDT and CDR2 YNNKEL come from the germline V gene (reference sequence). V lost 2 bases and J lost 1; bases outside the gene matches: 5. CDR3 sequence reads: CASSQLLAGASYNEQFF. As DNA, the CDR3 is TGTGCCAGCAGCCAACTTCTAGCGGGAGCTTCCTACAATGAGCAGTTCTTC.

This clonotype appeared a few times. The J gene is TRBJ2-2, the V gene TRBV14; 8 bases fit TRBD1. Germline V gene data show CDR1 as SGHDN and CDR2 as FVKESK. The CDR3 runs to 18 residues. The trim removed 3 bases at V and 3 bases at J, leaving 12 bases unmatched. The DNA of the CDR3 is TGTGCCAGCAGCCAGACCCTCCGGGACAGGATCGACACCGGGGAGCTGTTTTTT. It codes for CASSQTLRDRIDTGELFF.

This clonotype was found a few times. J is TRBJ2-7 and V is TRBV20-1, with a possible D match to TRBD2 (5 bases). The germline V and J ends were trimmed by 4 bases and 2 bases, with 12 bases remaining between them. This CDR3 region has 13 residues. Germline CDR1 DFQATT, CDR2 SNEGSKA (reference sequence). CDR3 sequence reads: CSAKRESPYEQYF. CDR3 DNA: TGCAGTGCTAAGAGGGAGAGCCCCTACGAGCAGTACTTC.

V usage is TRBV28 and J usage is TRBJ2-1; the match to TRBD2 covers 8 bases. V was clipped by 5 bases and J by 2 bases; unmatched bases: 11. The CDR3 length is 17 residues. CDR1 MDHEN and CDR2 SYDVKM come from the germline V gene. In DNA, the CDR3 is TGTGCCAGCAGTCTCCGGGGCGGGAGGCGGACCTACAATGAGCAGTTCTTC. Translation gives CASSLRGGRRTYNEQFF.

This clonotype has more than one count but fewer than ten. The chain has TRBV5-1 and TRBJ1-2; no firm D call. Deletions cut 3 bases from V and 0 bases from J, with 12 bases between. The length of the CDR3 is 15 residues. Per the germline V gene, CDR1 is SGHRS and CDR2 is YFSETQ. CDR3 amino acids: CASSSTGSANYGYTF. The CDR3 DNA reads as TGCGCCAGCAGCTCAACGGGGAGCGCTAACTATGGCTACACCTTC.

This clonotype was seen a few times. V gene TRBV12-3 or TRBV12-4 combines with J gene TRBJ2-3; D is unclear. The length of the CDR3 is 15 residues. The germline V and J ends were trimmed by 3 bases and 4 bases, with 14 bases remaining between them. CDR3 bases: TGTGCCAGCAGTTTCGACGGATTCCTGTCAGATACGCAGTATTTT. This encodes CASSFDGFLSDTQYF.

Details on this clonotype: A much larger clone lies one base from this, so it may be a read error. The chain uses TRBV7-9 and TRBJ2-2; no definite D call. Germline lookup yields CDR1 SEHNR and CDR2 FQNEAQ (reference sequence). The CDR3 covers 15 residues. CDR3 region: CVSSDRGVGTGELFF. The CDR3 coding sequence is TGTGTCAGCAGCGATCGCGGCGTTGGTACCGGGGAGCTGTTTTTT.

This clonotype was found a few times. The chain employs TRBV27 and TRBJ1-2, with 7 bases identical to TRBD1. The V segment lost 5 bases and the J segment 4 bases; nucleotides outside the gene matches: 7. This CDR3 has 14 residues. Germline CDR1 MNHEY, CDR2 SMNVEV (reference sequence). The CDR3 DNA follows: TGTGCCAGCAGTCTCCGACAGGGTATCTATGGCTACACCTTC. The encoded protein is CASSLRQGIYGYTF.

This chain joins TRBV3-1 and TRBJ2-7; 9 bases align to TRBD2. The CDR3 covers 17 residues. The trim removed 4 bases at V and 5 bases at J, leaving 15 bases unmatched. Germline assignment: CDR1 LGHDT and CDR2 YNNKEL (reference sequence). The CDR3 sequence: CASSPDGQLAGEDEQYV. In DNA, the CDR3 is TGTGCCAGCAGCCCAGATGGCCAGTTAGCGGGAGAGGACGAGCAGTACGTC.

For the CDR3, the DNA is TGTGCCAGCAGCGTAGAAGGACAGGGGCCCGGGGAGCTGTTTTTT. It yields the protein CASSVEGQGPGELFF. This chain links TRBV9 with TRBJ2-2, with 9 nucleotides matching TRBD1. The CDR3 is 15 amino acids. Losses at the gene ends were 0 bases for V and 6 bases for J; bases not matched to a gene: 3. CDR1 and CDR2 from the germline V gene are SGDLS and YYNGEE. Combining the CDR3 with reference TRBV9 and TRBJ2-2 gives the whole variable domain DSGVTQTPKHLITATGQRVTLRCSPRSGDLSVYWYQQSLDQGLQFLIQYYNGEERAKGNILERFSAQQFPDLHSELNLSSLELGDSALYFCASSVEGQGPGELFFGEGSRLTVL.

This rearrangement joins TRBV19 to TRBJ1-5; D is unclear. Trimming took off 2 bases at V and 2 bases at J, with 7 bases between the two ends. Germline V lookup: CDR1 LNHDA, CDR2 SQIVND (reference sequence). There are 14 residues in the CDR3. CDR3 nucleotides: TGTGCCAGTAGTATAATAGTAGGCAATCAGCCCCAGCATTTT. Translation gives CASSIIVGNQPQHF. Supplemented by reference TRBV19 and TRBJ1-5, the full variable domain reads DGGITQSPKYLFRKEGQNVTLSCEQNLNHDAMYWYRQDPGQGLRLIYYSQIVNDFQKGDIAEGYSVSREKKESFPLTVTSAQKNPTAFYLCASSIIVGNQPQHFGDGTRLSIL.

The chain joins TRBV10-3 to TRBJ1-2, with a tentative D call TRBD1 (6 bases). Germline CDR1 ENHRY, CDR2 SYGVKD. V was shortened by 0 bases and J by 1 base, with 12 bases between the two germline ends. The CDR3 has 16 residues. The CDR3 here is CAISESTPGHNYGYTF. CDR3 nucleotides: TGTGCCATCAGTGAGTCGACCCCGGGACATAACTATGGCTACACCTTC.

V and J are TRBV27 and TRBJ2-5, with D possibly being TRBD1 (5 bases). The CDR3 has 13 amino acids. Trimming removed 5 bases from V and 4 bases from J, with 11 bases in between. Looked up from germline, CDR1 is MNHEY and CDR2 is SMNVEV (reference sequence). DNA for the CDR3: TGTGCCAGCAGTCCCAGGGCACGAGAGACCCAGTACTTC. This encodes CASSPRARETQYF.

This rearrangement joins TRBV5-1 to TRBJ2-2; D gene uncertain. V shed 0 bases and J shed 4 bases, with 7 bases lying between them. Germline assignment: CDR1 SGHRS and CDR2 YFSETQ. The CDR3 is made up of 14 amino acids. The CDR3 reads CASSLGASTGELFF. The CDR3 coding sequence is TGCGCCAGCAGCTTGGGTGCCTCCACCGGGGAGCTGTTTTTT.

This clonotype turned up a few times. The chain combines TRBV7-2 with TRBJ2-3, with D possibly matching TRBD2 (6 bases). The CDR3 is made up of 18 amino acids. Trimming pared 3 bases from V and 5 bases from J, leaving 24 bases between. Looked up from germline, CDR1 is SGHTA and CDR2 is FQGNSA. CDR3 sequence (DNA): TGTGCCAGCAGCTTGTCGGGACTCGCTCTTTCAGCCAGAGATACGCAGTATTTT. Amino acid sequence: CASSLSGLALSARDTQYF.

This clonotype was found many times. This sequence joins TRBV28 and TRBJ1-6; D call uncertain. Germline V gene data show CDR1 as MDHEN and CDR2 as SYDVKM. The germline V and J ends were trimmed by 3 bases and 9 bases, with 9 bases remaining between them. The CDR3 sequence is 13 residues long. Here the CDR3 DNA reads TGTGCCAGCAGTTTGAACAGCCCTTCACCCCTCCACTTT. Amino acid sequence: CASSLNSPSPLHF. The complete variable domain, with remaining parts taken from reference TRBV28 and TRBJ1-6, reads DVKVTQSSRYLVKRTGEKVFLECVQDMDHENMFWYRQDPGLGLRLIYFSYDVKMKEKGDIPEGYSVSREKKERFSLILESASTNQTSMYLCASSLNSPSPLHFGNGTRLTVT.

V usage is TRBV12-3 or TRBV12-4 and J usage is TRBJ1-6; the D gene is possibly TRBD1 (5 bases). The V and J ends lost 1 base and 10 bases respectively, with 8 bases between them. This CDR3 region has 13 residues. The CDR3 loop reads CASSLVGGSPLHF. The CDR3 DNA reads TGTGCCAGCAGTTTAGTGGGGGGATCACCCCTCCACTTT.

This clonotype showed up just a few times. CDR3 in amino acids: CASKASGRYEQYF. The CDR3 DNA sequence: TGTGCCAGTAAAGCTAGCGGGAGGTACGAGCAGTACTTC. The rearrangement links TRBV19 to TRBJ2-7; TRBD2 agrees at 11 bases. Germline-derived CDR1 and CDR2 are LNHDA and SQIVND (reference sequence). Germline trimming cut 7 bases from V and 4 bases from J; bases unmatched to any gene: 3. This CDR3 contains 13 residues.

The rearrangement links TRBV5-6 to TRBJ2-3, with D perhaps matching TRBD2 (6 bases). The length of the CDR3 is 14 residues. Germline CDR1 is SGHDT and CDR2 is YYEEEE. The V gene lost 4 bases and the J gene lost 8 bases, with 17 bases spanning the gap. The CDR3 spells CASSRRETGVTQYF. In nucleotides, the CDR3 is TGTGCCAGCAGCCGAAGAGAAACGGGGGTTACGCAGTATTTT. The full variable domain, completed using reference TRBV5-6 and TRBJ2-3, is DAGVTQSPTHLIKTRGQQVTLRCSPKSGHDTVSWYQQALGQGPQFIFQYYEEEERQRGNFPDRFSGHQFPNYSSELNVNALLLGDSALYLCASSRRETGVTQYFGPGTRLTVL.

This clonotype was detected ten times or more. This chain joins TRBV10-3 and TRBJ2-3; 7 positions agree with TRBD2. This CDR3 comprises 13 residues. Germline CDR1 ENHRY, CDR2 SYGVKD. Unmatched junction bases numbered 4, after V lost 10 bases and J lost 0 bases. CDR3 protein: CATSGTSTDTQYF. CDR3 nucleotides: TGTGCCACTAGCGGCACTAGCACAGATACGCAGTATTTT.

This clonotype was counted between two and nine times. The CDR3 protein is CASQLAEVYEQYF. In DNA, the CDR3 is TGTGCCAGCCAACTAGCGGAAGTCTACGAGCAGTACTTC. The rearrangement uses TRBV6-1 and TRBJ2-7, with 8 nucleotides matching TRBD2. The CDR3 is 13 residues long. The V segment lost 8 bases and the J segment 3 bases; nucleotides outside the gene matches: 6. CDR1 and CDR2 (germline): MNHNS, SASEGT.

The J gene is TRBJ1-1, the V gene TRBV27, with D uncertain. CDR3 length equals 16 residues. With 4 bases removed from V and 11 bases from J, the gap between germline ends came to 26 bases. Germline CDR1 MNHEY, CDR2 SMNVEV (reference sequence). CDR3 nucleotide sequence: TGTGCCAGCAGTTCCACCCTAGGCGGGCGGGGTGTGGAGGCTTTCTTT. As protein: CASSSTLGGRGVEAFF.

This clonotype has a count of ten or more. J is TRBJ1-2 and V is TRBV29-1; D is undetermined. Germline V gene lookup returns CDR1 SQVTM and CDR2 ANQGSEA. The CDR3 runs 14 residues. V lost 4 bases and J lost 4, with 16 bases in between. CDR3 nucleotide sequence: TGCAGCGTTGCCCCGGTCACGGCCCCCTATGGCTACACCTTC. Its protein product is CSVAPVTAPYGYTF.

The chain recombines TRBV25-1 with TRBJ2-5; D not certain. V lost 6 bases and J 2 bases, leaving 13 bases between the germline ends. The CDR3 runs to 14 residues. Germline assignment: CDR1 MGHDK and CDR2 SYGVNS. The CDR3 loop reads CASSPAGSQETQYF. CDR3 DNA sequence: TGTGCCAGCAGCCCCGCAGGTAGTCAAGAGACCCAGTACTTC.

The chain recombines TRBV12-3 or TRBV12-4 with TRBJ1-6; D is uncertain. The V and J ends lost 5 bases and 12 bases respectively, with 11 bases between them. CDR3 length equals 12 residues. Here the CDR3 reads CASSRTSGPLHF. The CDR3 DNA reads TGTGCCAGCAGTCGGACCTCGGGACCCCTCCACTTT.

This clonotype appeared a few times. The genes are TRBV18 and TRBJ2-1, with TRBD2 matching 8 bases. The germline V gene has CDR1 KGHSH and CDR2 LQKENI. Germline trimming cut 3 bases from V and 5 bases from J; bases unmatched to any gene: 3. CDR3 length: 14 amino acids. CDR3 DNA: TGTGCCAGCTCACCCGGGACTAGGAACAATGAGCAGTTCTTC. Amino acid sequence: CASSPGTRNNEQFF.

The chain joins TRBV5-4 to TRBJ1-1, with TRBD1 matching over 7 bases. The CDR3 consists of 14 residues. The germline gives CDR1 SGHNT, CDR2 YYREEE (reference sequence). The V and J ends lost 3 bases and 1 base, in that order; junction bases with no gene match: 3. CDR3 nucleotides: TGTGCCAGCAGCTCCCGGACAGGGAACACTGAAGCTTTCTTT. Translating gives CASSSRTGNTEAFF.